One and the same sample provided the 2 T cell receptor beta chains below, sequenced in a study of blood T cells in healthy people across ages. It was with a sample-barcoded 5' primer and a J-beta primer mix that a second PCR of about 7 to 12 cycles was run. TCRdb reanalysed the 5' RACE reads using MiXCR and keeps one entry per CDR3 protein. The repertoire holds hundreds of thousands of distinct CDR3 sequences, with about 34% as singletons. The sequenced sample was blood. Every receptor here comes from a woman over 75 in good health.

This clonotype was recorded at least ten times. The rearrangement joins TRBV7-3 to TRBJ2-6; no clear D gene. Germline V gene data show CDR1 as SGHTA and CDR2 as FQGTGA. Trimming removed 0 bases from V and 1 base from J, with 10 bases in between. There are 17 residues in the CDR3. The CDR3 region has the DNA TGTGCCAGCAGCTTAACGCGCAGCGTGTCTGGGGCCAACGTCCTGACTTTC. It is translated as CASSLTRSVSGANVLTF.

This clonotype was seen only once. This chain links TRBV30 with TRBJ1-1; no clear D gene. Trimming removed 2 bases at V and 3 bases at J, with 7 bases between. The CDR3 totals 12 residues. Germline CDR1 is GTSNPN and CDR2 is SVGIG (reference sequence). The CDR3, as DNA: TGTGCCTGGAGTTTAATGGACACTGAAGCTTTCTTT. This sequence encodes CAWSLMDTEAFF.